Below are 14 T cell receptor beta chains sequenced from a single sample in a study of cytomegalovirus exposure and HLA in healthy donors. 13 Jbeta primers and 60 Vbeta primers were used for the PCR. Measured with immunoSEQ multiplex PCR; TCRdb has only the in-frame clones, and not every one. The sample holds approximately 170,000 clones, over 70% seen once. Sequenced material: PBMCs. The receptors shown here come from a man aged 50 to 59 in good health and CMV-seropositive.

The genes are TRBV6-1 and TRBJ1-3; TRBD1 might be the D (5 bases). The germline gives CDR1 MNHNS, CDR2 SASEGT. V shed 2 bases and J shed 0 bases, with 11 bases lying between them. CDR3 length: 16 residues. The CDR3 bases are TGTGCCAGCAGTGAATTGGGGCAGTTCTCTGGAAACACCATATATTTT. It codes for CASSELGQFSGNTIYF.

To note about this clone: At one end the junction does not follow the germline gene, possibly because of a read error. This rearrangement joins TRBV5-6 to TRBJ2-2, with TRBD1 matching over 11 bases. Germline lookup yields CDR1 SGHDT and CDR2 YYEEEE. The CDR3 totals 15 residues. CDR3 sequence: CASRLGTGGTGELFF. The CDR3 nucleotides read TGTGCCAGCAGGTTGGGGACAGGGGGCACCGGGGAGCTGTTTTTT.

V usage is TRBV4-3 and J usage is TRBJ1-2, with a tentative D call TRBD1 (5 bases). This CDR3 has 13 residues. Germline V gives CDR1 LGHNA, CDR2 YSLEER. Trimming shortened V by 0 bases and J by 7 bases, and 9 bases separated the two germline ends. In DNA form, the CDR3 reads TGCGCCAGCAGCCAAGACAGGGTGGCTGGCTACACCTTC. Translating gives CASSQDRVAGYTF.

This clone has only one observation. The V call is TRBV11-2, the J call TRBJ1-1; D unclear. The CDR3 loop spans 15 amino acids. The V gene's germline CDR1 is SGHAT and CDR2 FQNNGV. The ends were cut back, 0 bases at V and 4 bases at J, with 12 bases in the middle. CDR3 bases: TGTGCCAGCAGCTTAGATCGGTCAGAGGTCACTGAAGCTTTCTTT. Encoded protein: CASSLDRSEVTEAFF.

The table lists this clone with a count of one. J is TRBJ1-2 and V is TRBV5-1; D is possibly TRBD1 (6 bases). V shed 4 bases and J shed 4 bases, with 17 bases lying between them. This CDR3 is built from 15 residues. Germline V gives CDR1 SGHRS, CDR2 YFSETQ. CDR3 loop: CASSPEQGLIYGYTF. For the CDR3, the DNA is TGCGCCAGCAGCCCGGAACAGGGTTTGATCTATGGCTACACCTTC. Combining the CDR3 with reference TRBV5-1 and TRBJ1-2 gives the whole variable domain KAGVTQTPRYLIKTRGQQVTLSCSPISGHRSVSWYQQTPGQGLQFLFEYFSETQRNKGNFPGRFSGRQFSNSRSEMNVSTLELGDSALYLCASSPEQGLIYGYTFGSGTRLTVV.

The chain uses TRBV29-1 and TRBJ2-7, with TRBD2 identical over 9 bases. Germline V gene sequence: CDR1 SQVTM, CDR2 ANQGSEA. This CDR3 has 13 residues. V shed 1 base, J shed 2 bases, and the junction held 0 bases outside the gene matches. The CDR3 DNA follows: TGCAGCGTTGAAGGCGGGGGGGCCTACGAGCAGTACTTC. This translates into CSVEGGGAYEQYF.

V usage is TRBV11-2 and J usage is TRBJ2-5; D is perhaps TRBD2 (6 bases). The germline V and J ends were trimmed by 1 base and 3 bases, with 9 bases remaining between them. Germline loops: CDR1 SGHAT, CDR2 FQNNGV. CDR3 length equals 14 residues. For the CDR3, the DNA is TGTGCCAGCAGCTTAGGGACTACTAAAGAGACCCAGTACTTC. The encoded protein is CASSLGTTKETQYF. The whole variable domain, filled in from reference TRBV11-2 and TRBJ2-5, reads EAGVAQSPRYKIIEKRQSVAFWCNPISGHATLYWYQQILGQGPKLLIQFQNNGVVDDSQLPKDRFSAERLKGVDSTLKIQPAKLEDSAVYLCASSLGTTKETQYFGPGTRLLVL.

CDR3 sequence (DNA): TGTGCCAGCTCACCACCTCGGGGTCCCACTGAAGCTTTCTTT. It specifies CASSPPRGPTEAFF. The rearrangement links TRBV18 to TRBJ1-1; unclear D gene. V shed 0 bases and J shed 4 bases, with 9 bases lying between them. CDR1 and CDR2 from the germline V gene are KGHSH and LQKENI. The CDR3 loop spans 14 amino acids.

J is TRBJ2-7 and V is TRBV28, with 7 bases that match TRBD2. The germline CDR1 and CDR2 sequences are MDHEN and SYDVKM. This CDR3 is built from 15 residues. V shed 6 bases, J shed 3 bases, and the junction held 11 bases outside the gene matches. CDR3 protein: CASSSPGGRLYEQYF. The CDR3 DNA is TGTGCCAGCAGCTCCCCGGGGGGACGACTCTACGAGCAGTACTTC.

The chain carries TRBV6-5 and TRBJ2-7; D perhaps matches TRBD1 (6 bases). Trimming took off 7 bases at V and 4 bases at J, with 17 bases between the two ends. The germline V gene encodes CDR1 MNHEY and CDR2 SVGAGI. The CDR3 consists of 14 residues. Written as DNA, the CDR3 is TGTGCCAGCACCCCCTTCCAGGGGCAATACGAGCAGTACTTC. It codes for CASTPFQGQYEQYF.

The chain has TRBV5-1 and TRBJ2-1; 7 positions match TRBD2. From germline, CDR1 is SGHRS and CDR2 YFSETQ. Trimming removed 4 bases from V and 8 bases from J; junction bases left unmatched: 15. This CDR3 contains 16 residues. The DNA for the CDR3 is TGCGCCAGCAGCAGGGATGGGGGGGACCTTCGTTATGAGCAGTTCTTC. As protein: CASSRDGGDLRYEQFF.

The chain carries TRBV5-1 and TRBJ1-5; 12 bases match TRBD1. CDR1 is SGHRS and CDR2 is YFSETQ in the germline V gene. This CDR3 spans 16 amino acids. Unmatched junction bases numbered 5, after V lost 4 bases and J lost 3 bases. CDR3 sequence: CASSPGTGGFNQPQHF. CDR3 DNA: TGCGCCAGCAGCCCGGGGACAGGGGGCTTCAATCAGCCCCAGCATTTT.

V is TRBV30 and J is TRBJ2-1; TRBD2 matches 8 bases. V trimming: 4 bases; J trimming: 8 bases; junction bases outside the gene matches: 10. This CDR3 region has 14 residues. From germline, CDR1 is GTSNPN and CDR2 SVGIG (reference sequence). The CDR3 region is CAWTSGGPSYEQFF. The CDR3 DNA sequence: TGTGCCTGGACTTCGGGAGGGCCATCTTATGAGCAGTTCTTC. The full variable domain, in which reference TRBV30 and TRBJ2-1 provide the parts outside the CDR3, is SQTIHQWPATLVQPVGSPLSLECTVEGTSNPNLYWYRQAAGRGLQLLFYSVGIGQISSEVPQNLSASRPQDRQFILSSKKLLLSDSGFYLCAWTSGGPSYEQFFGPGTRLTVL.

The V call is TRBV30, the J call TRBJ1-2; D perhaps matches TRBD1 (5 bases). The CDR3 runs to 13 residues. V lost 2 bases to trimming and J lost 1 base, with 8 bases between them. The germline gives CDR1 GTSNPN, CDR2 SVGIG (reference sequence). The CDR3 sequence: CAWSRGYNYGYTF. The CDR3 nucleotides read TGTGCCTGGAGTCGGGGGTATAACTATGGCTACACCTTC.